The 30 T cell receptor beta chains listed next were all sequenced from one sample in a study of T cell responses to AZD1222 COVID-19 vaccine. The assay was immunoSEQ multiplex PCR, and TCRdb's table has in-frame clones only and misses some. Of tens of thousands of clones listed, 83% are singletons. The source was peripheral blood, collected 28 days after the second AZD1222 dose. The receptors were sampled from an adult who received the AZD1222 COVID-19 vaccine.

The chain combines TRBV27 with TRBJ1-6; D uncertain. Germline CDR1 MNHEY, CDR2 SMNVEV (reference sequence). The CDR3 loop spans 15 amino acids. V was cut by 1 base and J by 4 bases, with 8 bases left in between. CDR3 sequence reads: CASSLFPDYNSPLHF. DNA for the CDR3: TGTGCCAGCAGTTTATTCCCGGATTATAATTCACCCCTCCACTTT.

This chain uses TRBV4-1 with TRBJ2-7, with D perhaps TRBD1 (6 bases). From germline, CDR1 is MGHRA and CDR2 YSYEKL. The CDR3 runs 14 residues. V was cut by 0 bases and J by 2 bases, with 8 bases left in between. This chain's CDR3 is CASSQDGQPYEQYF. The CDR3 DNA follows: TGCGCCAGCAGCCAAGATGGACAGCCCTACGAGCAGTACTTC.

The V and J genes are TRBV9 and TRBJ2-1, with 11 nucleotides matching TRBD2. Germline V CDR1 and CDR2: SGDLS, YYNGEE. The CDR3 extends over 15 amino acids. After removal of 0 bases from V and 4 bases from J, the junction contained 0 bases not matched to a gene. The CDR3 DNA reads as TGTGCCAGCAGCGTAGGGACTAGCGGGTACAATGAGCAGTTCTTC. Protein: CASSVGTSGYNEQFF.

The chain joins TRBV19 to TRBJ2-2; D is unclear. The CDR3 is 13 residues long. Germline V gene data show CDR1 as LNHDA and CDR2 as SQIVND (reference sequence). Trimming shortened V by 1 base and J by 6 bases, and 6 bases separated the two germline ends. The CDR3 DNA reads as TGTGCCAGTAGTATAGGTGGGGCCGGGGAGCTGTTTTTT. Translating it yields CASSIGGAGELFF.

Only a few counts were recorded for this clone. The V call is TRBV7-8, the J call TRBJ1-2; D is possibly TRBD1 (6 bases). Germline values: CDR1 SGHVS, CDR2 FQNEAQ. Trimming stripped 2 bases from V and 4 bases from J, with 14 bases between. The CDR3 runs 15 residues. This CDR3 reads CASSLWGAKGYGYTF. The CDR3 DNA reads TGTGCCAGCAGCTTATGGGGGGCCAAAGGCTATGGCTACACCTTC.

The table lists this clone with a count of one. This chain connects TRBV6-5 to TRBJ2-3; maybe TRBD1 (5 bases). V was shortened by 7 bases and J by 0 bases, with 11 bases between the two germline ends. The CDR3 extends over 14 amino acids. Germline V gene data show CDR1 as MNHEY and CDR2 as SVGAGI. The CDR3 DNA sequence: TGTGCCAGCACTAGGGGAATAAGCACAGATACGCAGTATTTT. Translated: CASTRGISTDTQYF.

The V call is TRBV27, the J call TRBJ1-5, with 11 bases aligning to TRBD1. J was trimmed by 7 bases and V by 10 bases; bases with no gene match: 9. Per germline, CDR1 MNHEY and CDR2 SMNVEV (reference sequence). The CDR3 extends over 14 amino acids. The CDR3 nucleotides are TGTGCCACCGGCAGGACAGGGGGCAGACAGCCCCAGCATTTT. The encoded protein is CATGRTGGRQPQHF.

The CDR3 is CASSAGPQGAGNTIYF. Written as DNA, the CDR3 is TGTGCCAGCAGCGCTGGGCCGCAGGGGGCTGGAAACACCATATATTTT. This rearrangement joins TRBV7-9 to TRBJ1-3, with TRBD1 identical over 7 bases. CDR3 length: 16 amino acids. After removal of 5 bases from V and 2 bases from J, the junction contained 9 bases not matched to a gene. CDR1 and CDR2 from the germline V gene are SEHNR and FQNEAQ (reference sequence).

This clone turned up a few times. The chain is built from TRBV7-9 and TRBJ1-3; D gene ambiguous. CDR3 length: 15 residues. V gave up 1 base and J gave up 8 bases, with 15 bases separating them. The V gene's germline CDR1 is SEHNR and CDR2 FQNEAQ (reference sequence). In DNA form, the CDR3 reads TGTGCCAGCAGCTTAGATGGTTTCGGCGGAGACACCATATATTTT. It specifies CASSLDGFGGDTIYF.

The rearrangement joins TRBV30 to TRBJ2-3, with 11 bases fitting TRBD1. The CDR3 runs to 14 residues. Germline-derived CDR1 and CDR2 are GTSNPN and SVGIG (reference sequence). V shed 5 bases and J 4 bases; nucleotides not matched to a gene: 5. CDR3 loop: CAWGDRGLPDTQYF. In nucleotides, the CDR3 is TGTGCCTGGGGGGACAGGGGGTTGCCAGATACGCAGTATTTT.

V gene TRBV6-1 combines with J gene TRBJ2-5, with TRBD2 matching over 7 bases. Germline CDR1 and CDR2: MNHNS and SASEGT. The CDR3 is 14 amino acids. Losses at the gene ends were 3 bases for V and 4 bases for J; bases not matched to a gene: 5. The CDR3 spells CASSDVGRGETQYF. The CDR3 DNA sequence: TGTGCCAGCAGTGACGTGGGGAGGGGAGAGACCCAGTACTTC.

The chain carries TRBV5-1 and TRBJ2-5, with TRBD2 matching 10 bases. V lost 4 bases and J lost 0; bases outside the gene matches: 9. The CDR3 consists of 17 residues. CDR1 and CDR2 (germline): SGHRS, YFSETQ. The CDR3 reads CASSRGASGSNQETQYF. The DNA for the CDR3 is TGCGCCAGCAGCCGAGGGGCTAGCGGGAGCAACCAAGAGACCCAGTACTTC. Looking up the rest from reference TRBV5-1 and TRBJ2-5 gives the full variable domain: KAGVTQTPRYLIKTRGQQVTLSCSPISGHRSVSWYQQTPGQGLQFLFEYFSETQRNKGNFPGRFSGRQFSNSRSEMNVSTLELGDSALYLCASSRGASGSNQETQYFGPGTRLLVL.

The count of this clone is one. The V call is TRBV12-3 or TRBV12-4, the J call TRBJ1-2; 9 positions match TRBD1. This CDR3 is 13 amino acids long. With 4 bases clipped from V and 4 bases from J, the junction kept 1 base outside the gene matches. CDR3 DNA sequence: TGTGCCAGCAGTTCACAGGGGGCCTATGGCTACACCTTC. Its protein product is CASSSQGAYGYTF.

This clone has a handful of counts. The J gene is TRBJ1-1, the V gene TRBV11-3; D may be TRBD1 (5 bases). The CDR3 length is 13 residues. Germline CDR1 and CDR2: SGHNT and YENEEA. V was cut by 8 bases and J by 1 base, with 11 bases left in between. The CDR3 DNA reads as TGTGCCAGCGGGGCCACAGGGAACACTGAAGCTTTCTTT. The encoded protein is CASGATGNTEAFF.

The rearrangement joins TRBV19 to TRBJ2-7; D perhaps matches TRBD1 (5 bases). The CDR3 runs 15 residues. Deletions cut 5 bases from V and 3 bases from J, with 17 bases between. Germline V lookup: CDR1 LNHDA, CDR2 SQIVND (reference sequence). CDR3 DNA: TGTGCCAGTAGTCGTAATGGGGCGGCCGACTACGAGCAGTACTTC. Amino acids: CASSRNGAADYEQYF.

Only a few counts were recorded for this clone. The chain carries TRBV3-1 (or the pseudogene TRBV3-2) and TRBJ1-3; D is unclear. Germline CDR1 LGHDT, CDR2 YNNKEL (reference sequence). Trimming removed 4 bases at V and 1 base at J, with 11 bases between. CDR3 length: 15 residues. The CDR3 here is CASSRAVLSGNTIYF. In nucleotides, the CDR3 is TGTGCCAGCAGCCGGGCAGTGCTTTCTGGAAACACCATATATTTT.

The chain joins TRBV5-6 to TRBJ1-5; 9 nucleotides match TRBD1. V shed 4 bases, J shed 10 bases, and the junction held 12 bases outside the gene matches. CDR1 SGHDT and CDR2 YYEEEE come from the germline V gene. This CDR3 comprises 15 residues. DNA of the CDR3: TGTGCCAGCAGCAAGGGGCGACAGGGGGGCCTACCCCAGCATTTT. It translates to CASSKGRQGGLPQHF.

The V gene is TRBV15, the J gene TRBJ1-3, with D tentatively TRBD1 (5 bases). Deletions cut 4 bases from V and 0 bases from J, with 19 bases between. Germline V CDR1 and CDR2: LNHNV, YYDKDF (reference sequence). The CDR3 sequence is 18 residues long. CDR3 nucleotide sequence: TGTGCCACCAGCACCCCGATGGGAAGGACAAGCTCTGGAAACACCATATATTTT. It is translated as CATSTPMGRTSSGNTIYF.

The rearrangement uses TRBV2 and TRBJ2-1; 9 bases align to TRBD2. Germline-derived CDR1 and CDR2 are SNHLY and FYNNEI. The CDR3 has 14 residues. The ends lost 6 bases at V and 6 bases at J; junction bases unmatched: 6. CDR3 nucleotides: TGTGCCAGCAGGCGTAGCGGGAGCCCCAATGAGCAGTTCTTC. It codes for CASRRSGSPNEQFF.

The V and J genes are TRBV6-6 and TRBJ2-3; 12 bases match TRBD2. Germline CDR1 reads MNHNY; CDR2 reads SVGAGI (reference sequence). The CDR3 is 15 amino acids. Trimming removed 6 bases from V and 4 bases from J; junction bases left unmatched: 5. DNA for the CDR3: TGTGCCAGCAGCCGACTAGCGGGAGTCGCAGATACGCAGTATTTT. This encodes CASSRLAGVADTQYF.

Note on this clone: At the DNA level, this CDR3 is encoded by other sequences in the same sample as well. The J gene is TRBJ1-5, the V gene TRBV28; D is possibly TRBD1 (5 bases). CDR3 length: 14 amino acids. Trimming took 2 bases from V and 2 from J, leaving 7 bases between them. Per germline, CDR1 MDHEN and CDR2 SYDVKM. The CDR3 sequence: CASSLGGGNQPQHF. In DNA form, the CDR3 reads TGTGCCAGCAGTTTAGGGGGGGGCAATCAGCCCCAGCATTTT.

Only one count was recorded for this clone. The chain links TRBV5-4 to TRBJ2-1; 7 bases are shared with TRBD2. Germline-derived CDR1 and CDR2 are SGHNT and YYREEE (reference sequence). CDR3 size: 15 residues. The V segment lost 1 base and the J segment 7 bases; nucleotides outside the gene matches: 8. CDR3 sequence (DNA): TGTGCCAGCAGCTTGATTAGGCGGGGGTGGAATGAGCAGTTCTTC. This gives the protein CASSLIRRGWNEQFF.

This clone has just one count. The chain joins TRBV19 to TRBJ2-7, with a tentative D call TRBD2 (6 bases). The CDR3 consists of 15 residues. V lost 2 bases to trimming and J lost 3 bases, with 14 bases between them. Germline V CDR1 and CDR2: LNHDA, SQIVND (reference sequence). CDR3 bases: TGTGCCAGTAGTATACCCCGGGGGATGGGCTACGAGCAGTACTTC. Translating it yields CASSIPRGMGYEQYF.

This chain connects TRBV9 to TRBJ1-2; possibly TRBD1 for D (6 bases). CDR1 is SGDLS, CDR2 YYNGEE, per germline. The CDR3 has 14 residues. V gave up 0 bases and J gave up 7 bases, with 13 bases separating them. The CDR3 sequence: CASSVDTGIGGYTF. CDR3 nucleotides: TGTGCCAGCAGCGTAGACACAGGGATCGGTGGCTACACCTTC.

The CDR3 nucleotides are TGCGCCAGCAGCTGGGGACAGGGTCTCACTGAAGCTTTCTTT. Translating it yields CASSWGQGLTEAFF. V is TRBV5-1 and J is TRBJ1-1; TRBD1 matches 9 bases. From germline, CDR1 is SGHRS and CDR2 YFSETQ. CDR3 length equals 14 residues. With V trimmed by 3 bases and J by 4 bases, 4 bases remained unmatched.

The chain employs TRBV19 and TRBJ2-1; weak D call: TRBD1 (6 bases). The V gene lost 5 bases and the J gene lost 2 bases, with 13 bases spanning the gap. CDR1 is LNHDA and CDR2 is SQIVND in the germline V gene (reference sequence). CDR3 length: 15 amino acids. The CDR3 loop is CASSSTGSTYNEQFF. Here the CDR3 DNA reads TGTGCCAGTAGTTCTACAGGGTCTACCTACAATGAGCAGTTCTTC.

The V call is TRBV9, the J call TRBJ2-3; 8 bases line up with TRBD2. This CDR3 has 16 amino acids. J gave up 2 bases and V 0 bases, and 5 bases lay outside the gene matches. CDR1 and CDR2 from the germline V gene are SGDLS and YYNGEE. The CDR3 loop is CASSVVGGGNTDTQYF. In nucleotides, the CDR3 is TGTGCCAGCAGCGTAGTGGGCGGGGGGAACACAGATACGCAGTATTTT.

The chain carries TRBV7-2 and TRBJ1-5; a possible D gene is TRBD1 (5 bases). Trimming took 0 bases from V and 5 from J, leaving 11 bases between them. The length of the CDR3 is 15 residues. Germline assignment: CDR1 SGHTA and CDR2 FQGNSA. The CDR3 sequence: CASSLAGGGDQPQHF. The DNA for the CDR3 is TGTGCCAGCAGCTTAGCTGGGGGTGGGGATCAGCCCCAGCATTTT.

This chain connects TRBV9 to TRBJ2-3; D is unclear. Germline V gives CDR1 SGDLS, CDR2 YYNGEE. Trimming cost V 4 bases and J 4 bases, with 10 bases left between them. The CDR3 covers 13 residues. The CDR3 DNA follows: TGTGCCAGCAGCCCTAAACGCCCAGATACGCAGTATTTT. It is translated as CASSPKRPDTQYF. Full variable domain (outside the CDR3, taken from reference TRBV9 and TRBJ2-3): DSGVTQTPKHLITATGQRVTLRCSPRSGDLSVYWYQQSLDQGLQFLIQYYNGEERAKGNILERFSAQQFPDLHSELNLSSLELGDSALYFCASSPKRPDTQYFGPGTRLTVL.

This clone was observed a single time. V usage is TRBV9 and J usage is TRBJ2-1, with TRBD2 matching 11 bases. Germline V gene sequence: CDR1 SGDLS, CDR2 YYNGEE. V lost 3 bases to trimming and J lost 4 bases; unmatched junction nucleotides: 6. The CDR3 is 16 amino acids. The CDR3 DNA reads as TGTGCCAGCAGCGCGACTAGCGGGAATTGGTACAATGAGCAGTTCTTC. Protein product: CASSATSGNWYNEQFF.